This TCR beta chain comes out of a study of CD8 T cells in Susac syndrome. Points from the study as a whole: Susac-specific public clones were found in both the total CD8+ and the CD8+ TEMRA repertoires, with sixteen in the former and about 5 in the latter.

A word on this clonotype: Its specificity is unknown.

V was clipped by 0 bases and J by 6 bases; unmatched bases: 4. CDR1 is LGHDT and CDR2 is YNNKEL in the germline V gene (reference sequence). This CDR3 comprises 15 residues. TEMRA cells were FACS-enriched, while CD8+ and CD4+ T cells were negatively isolated. With random hexamers, roughly 0.5 to 1 ug RNA was reverse transcribed. Each CDR3 protein gets one entry after TCRdb re-called the immunoSEQ multiplex PCR reads with MiXCR. The table includes 85,000 to 130,000 distinct CDR3 sequences, roughly 94% detected once. The TCR was taken from a human donor with Susac syndrome. Sequencing used CD8+ T cells from PBMCs. The chain joins TRBV3-1 to TRBJ1-5; 8 bases line up with TRBD1. CDR3 bases: TGTGCCAGCAGCCAAGACAGGGGGCGAAGTCAGCCCCAGCATTTT. It is translated as CASSQDRGRSQPQHF.